The rows below give T cell receptor beta chains drawn from one sample of a study of shared T cell receptors in the human thymus. Measured with immunoSEQ multiplex PCR; TCRdb has only the in-frame clones, and not every one. The sample records hundreds of thousands of clones, approximately 80% being singletons. These sequences were also reported in another study, on human thymus T cells.

Sequenced input: thymocytes. These TCRs come from a boy under two years old with a congenital heart defect. CDR3s include the opening cysteine and the closing phenylalanine or tryptophan. Each record gives: CDR3 protein, CDR3 DNA, J gene, V gene, D gene, clone size. D genes are given only for firm matches. Clone size is given for some rows only: seen once, a few or many times, or a class if the clone is expanded.

CDR3 protein: CASSLVASGRGVDTQYF
CDR3 DNA: TGTGCCAGCAGCTTAGTGGCTAGCGGGAGGGGGGTAGATACGCAGTATTTT
J gene: TRBJ2-3
V gene: TRBV7-2
D gene: TRBD2
clone size: .

CDR3 protein: CASSSKSGRAGYEQFF
CDR3 DNA: TGTGCCAGCAGCTCGAAAAGCGGGAGGGCAGGCTATGAGCAGTTCTTC
J gene: TRBJ2-1
V gene: TRBV7-8
D gene: TRBD2
clone size: .

CDR3 protein: CASSQELILGYGYTF
CDR3 DNA: TGTGCCAGCAGCCAAGAACTAATCCTAGGCTATGGCTACACCTTC
J gene: TRBJ1-2
V gene: TRBV4-2
D gene: .
clone size: .

CDR3 protein: CASSTRAYNEQFF
CDR3 DNA: TGTGCCAGCAGCACTAGAGCCTACAATGAGCAGTTCTTC
J gene: TRBJ2-1
V gene: TRBV27
D gene: .
clone size: once

CDR3 protein: CASSVEVRDTQYF
CDR3 DNA: TGTGCCAGCAGCGTGGAGGTTAGGGATACGCAGTATTTT
J gene: TRBJ2-3
V gene: TRBV9
D gene: .
clone size: .

CDR3 protein: CATNNRDTEAFF
CDR3 DNA: TGTGCCACCAACAACAGGGACACTGAAGCTTTCTTT
J gene: TRBJ1-1
V gene: TRBV28
D gene: .
clone size: .

CDR3 protein: CAASEGGGPSRRELFF
CDR3 DNA: TGTGCCGCCAGCGAAGGGGGAGGGCCAAGTAGGAGGGAGCTGTTTTTT
J gene: TRBJ2-2
V gene: TRBV6-1
D gene: .
clone size: once

CDR3 protein: CASSQVYSSVGSCLLEAFF
CDR3 DNA: TGTGCCAGCAGCCAAGTATATTCCTCAGTGGGGAGCTGCTTGCTTGAAGCTTTCTTT
J gene: TRBJ1-1
V gene: TRBV14
D gene: .
clone size: .

CDR3 protein: CASSAGGPRNTGELFF
CDR3 DNA: TGTGCCAGCAGCGCCGGGGGACCAAGGAACACCGGGGAGCTGTTTTTT
J gene: TRBJ2-2
V gene: TRBV9
D gene: .
clone size: .

CDR3 protein: CASSQTSGTYEQYF
CDR3 DNA: TGCGCCAGCAGCCAGACTAGCGGCACCTACGAGCAGTACTTC
J gene: TRBJ2-7
V gene: TRBV5-1
D gene: TRBD2
clone size: .

CDR3 protein: CASSFWGESSYEQFF
CDR3 DNA: TGTGCCAGCAGCTTCTGGGGGGAGTCTTCCTATGAGCAGTTCTTC
J gene: TRBJ2-1
V gene: TRBV7-2
D gene: .
clone size: .

CDR3 protein: CASSFPPRGNEQFF
CDR3 DNA: TGTGCCAGCAGTTTCCCCCCTCGGGGCAATGAGCAGTTCTTC
J gene: TRBJ2-1
V gene: TRBV27
D gene: .
clone size: .

CDR3 protein: CASSSGLAGGPGTDTQYF
CDR3 DNA: TGTGCCAGCAGTTCTGGACTAGCGGGAGGTCCGGGCACAGATACGCAGTATTTT
J gene: TRBJ2-3
V gene: TRBV28
D gene: TRBD2
clone size: .

CDR3 protein: CASSLGPGNVYEQYF
CDR3 DNA: TGTGCCAGCAGCTTAGGTCCGGGGAATGTCTACGAGCAGTACTTC
J gene: TRBJ2-7
V gene: TRBV11-2
D gene: .
clone size: once

CDR3 protein: CAWSRQAAYNSPLHF
CDR3 DNA: TGTGCCTGGAGTAGGCAGGCCGCCTATAATTCACCCCTCCACTTT
J gene: TRBJ1-6
V gene: TRBV30
D gene: .
clone size: .

CDR3 protein: CASSRTIWGRTKQFF
CDR3 DNA: TGTGCCAGCAGTCGTACAATTTGGGGGAGGACCAAGCAGTTCTTC
J gene: TRBJ2-1
V gene: TRBV27
D gene: .
clone size: .

CDR3 protein: CASSYWGVSSYNEQFF
CDR3 DNA: TGTGCCAGCAGTTATTGGGGGGTTAGCTCCTACAATGAGCAGTTCTTC
J gene: TRBJ2-1
V gene: TRBV6-6
D gene: .
clone size: few

CDR3 protein: CASSPIDRESSYEQYF
CDR3 DNA: TGCGCCAGCAGCCCAATTGACAGGGAGAGCTCCTACGAGCAGTACTTC
J gene: TRBJ2-7
V gene: TRBV5-1
D gene: TRBD1
clone size: .